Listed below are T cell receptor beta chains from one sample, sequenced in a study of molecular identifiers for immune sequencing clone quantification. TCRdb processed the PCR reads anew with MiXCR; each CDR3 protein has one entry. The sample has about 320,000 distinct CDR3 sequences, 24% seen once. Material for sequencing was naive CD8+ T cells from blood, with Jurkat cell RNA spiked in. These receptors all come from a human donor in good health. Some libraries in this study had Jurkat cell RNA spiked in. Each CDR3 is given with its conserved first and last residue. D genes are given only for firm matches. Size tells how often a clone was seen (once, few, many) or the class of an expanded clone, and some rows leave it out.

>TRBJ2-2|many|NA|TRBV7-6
CASSPANAGELFF
TGTGCCAGCAGCCCAGCCAACGCCGGGGAGCTGTTTTTT
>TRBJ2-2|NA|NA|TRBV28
CANSSEGYSTNTGELFF
TGTGCCAACAGTTCAGAGGGGTATAGTACGAACACCGGGGAGCTGTTTTTT
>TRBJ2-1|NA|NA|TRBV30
CASAPGTCSYNEQFF
TGTGCCTCCGCTCCCGGGACTTGCTCCTACAATGAGCAGTTCTTC
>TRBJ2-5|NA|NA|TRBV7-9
CASSRDAQETQYF
TGTGCCAGCAGTCGGGACGCCCAAGAGACCCAGTACTTC
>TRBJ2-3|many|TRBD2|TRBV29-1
CSGSYTGGEFDTQYF
TGCAGCGGATCGTACACGGGGGGGGAGTTTGATACGCAGTATTTT
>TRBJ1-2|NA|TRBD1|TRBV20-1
CSVGQEGGVFGYTF
TGCAGTGTCGGACAGGAGGGGGGCGTATTTGGCTACACCTTC
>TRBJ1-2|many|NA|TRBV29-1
CSVAPPAGYNYGYTF
TGCAGCGTTGCCCCCCCGGCAGGCTATAACTATGGCTACACCTTC
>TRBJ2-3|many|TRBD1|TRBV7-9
CASTDGQGLLHISTDTQYF
TGTGCCAGCACCGACGGACAGGGCCTTTTACACATTAGCACAGATACGCAGTATTTT
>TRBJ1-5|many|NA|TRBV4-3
CASSQERGGYQPQHF
TGCGCCAGCAGCCAAGAAAGGGGAGGGTATCAGCCCCAGCATTTT
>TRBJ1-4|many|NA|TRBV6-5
CASSYGGWANEKLFF
TGTGCCAGCAGCTACGGGGGGTGGGCTAATGAAAAACTGTTTTTT
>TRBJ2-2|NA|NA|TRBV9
CASSVFALGGGELFF
TGTGCCAGCAGCGTTTTTGCCCTAGGCGGCGGGGAGCTGTTTTTT
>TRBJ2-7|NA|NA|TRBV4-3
CASSQDRQYSLYEQYF
TGCGCCAGCAGCCAAGATCGACAGTATAGCCTCTACGAGCAGTACTTC
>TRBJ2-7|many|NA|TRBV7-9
CASSLGRYEQYF
TGTGCCAGCAGCCTCGGCCGCTACGAGCAGTACTTC
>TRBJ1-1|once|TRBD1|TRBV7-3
CASSFAGGGYTEAFF
TGTGCCAGCAGCTTTGCAGGGGGTGGTTACACTGAAGCTTTCTTT
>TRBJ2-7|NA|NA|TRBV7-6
CASSLTLAHEQYF
TGTGCCAGCAGCTTAACGCTAGCCCACGAGCAGTACTTC
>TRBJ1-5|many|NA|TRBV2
CASSDGTNQPQHF
TGTGCCAGCAGTGACGGCACTAATCAGCCCCAGCATTTT
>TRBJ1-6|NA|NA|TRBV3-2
CASSQDEGQGESDSPLHF
TGTGCCAGCAGCCAAGATGAAGGACAGGGGGAATCGGATTCACCCCTCCACTTT
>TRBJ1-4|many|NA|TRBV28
CASSFSLNEKLFF
TGTGCCAGCAGTTTCTCACTTAATGAAAAACTGTTTTTT
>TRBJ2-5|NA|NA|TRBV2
CASSDIGQETQYF
TGTGCCAGCAGTGATATAGGACAAGAGACCCAGTACTTC
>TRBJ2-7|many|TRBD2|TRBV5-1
CASSYLLAGGTYASYEQYF
TGCGCCAGCAGTTACCTACTAGCGGGGGGAACGTATGCATCCTACGAGCAGTACTTC
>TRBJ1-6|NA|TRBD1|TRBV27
CASSFGTGNSPLHF
TGTGCCAGCAGTTTTGGGACAGGGAATTCACCCCTCCACTTT
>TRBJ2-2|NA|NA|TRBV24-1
CATSDLTGAGELFF
TGTGCCACCAGTGATCTAACAGGCGCCGGGGAGCTGTTTTTT
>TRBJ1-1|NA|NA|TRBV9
CASSVAGDNTEAFF
TGTGCCAGCAGCGTAGCAGGGGATAACACTGAAGCTTTCTTT
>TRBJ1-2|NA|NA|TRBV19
CASRPGYYGYTF
TGTGCCAGCCGTCCCGGCTACTATGGCTACACCTTC
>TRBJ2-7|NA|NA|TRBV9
CASSAALASYEQYF
TGTGCCAGCAGCGCGGCGCTAGCGAGTTACGAGCAGTACTTC
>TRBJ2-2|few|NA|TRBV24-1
CATSEPTPVANTGELFF
TGTGCCACCAGTGAGCCCACACCTGTCGCGAACACCGGGGAGCTGTTTTTT
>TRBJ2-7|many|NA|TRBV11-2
CASSLGPGSYEQYF
TGTGCCAGCAGCTTAGGGCCGGGCTCCTACGAGCAGTACTTC
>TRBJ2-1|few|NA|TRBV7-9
CASSQRDSRTYNEQFF
TGTGCCAGCAGCCAGCGGGACAGCCGAACCTACAATGAGCAGTTCTTC
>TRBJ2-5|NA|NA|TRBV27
CASSLGGRGQAPQYF
TGTGCCAGCAGTTTGGGAGGCAGGGGCCAAGCGCCCCAGTACTTC
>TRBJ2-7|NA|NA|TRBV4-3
CASSQGDVSYEQYF
TGCGCCAGCAGCCAAGGGGACGTATCCTACGAGCAGTACTTC
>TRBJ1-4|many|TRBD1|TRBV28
CASSFGTGPEKLFF
TGTGCCAGCAGTTTTGGGACAGGGCCTGAAAAACTGTTTTTT
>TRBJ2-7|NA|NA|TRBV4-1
CASSEGVRQGLYEPYF
TGCGCCAGCAGCGAAGGGGTTCGACAGGGACTATACGAGCCGTACTTC
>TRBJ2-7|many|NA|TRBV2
CASSGGTDYEQYF
TGTGCCAGCAGTGGGGGGACTGACTACGAGCAGTACTTC
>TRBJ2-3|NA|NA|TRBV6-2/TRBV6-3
CASSFLAAGLSTDTQYF
TGTGCCAGCAGTTTCCTTGCAGCGGGCCTTAGCACAGATACGCAGTATTTT
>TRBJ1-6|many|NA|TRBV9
CASSVDTGNSPLHF
TGTGCCAGCAGCGTTGACACCGGGAATTCACCCCTCCACTTT
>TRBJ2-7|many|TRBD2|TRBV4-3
CASSRGLAGHEQYF
TGCGCCAGCAGCCGTGGACTAGCGGGGCACGAGCAGTACTTC
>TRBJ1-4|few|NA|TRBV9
CASSGRHATNEKLFF
TGTGCCAGCAGCGGAAGACACGCAACTAATGAAAAACTGTTTTTT
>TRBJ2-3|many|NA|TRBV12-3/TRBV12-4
CASSPSAGLTDTQYF
TGTGCCAGCAGTCCATCAGCAGGGTTGACAGATACGCAGTATTTT
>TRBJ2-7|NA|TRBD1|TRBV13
CASSLGQIGHGYEQYF
TGTGCCAGCAGCTTGGGACAGATCGGCCACGGGTACGAGCAGTACTTC
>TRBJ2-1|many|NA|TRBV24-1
CATSDGGPHNEQFF
TGTGCCACCAGTGACGGGGGCCCCCACAATGAGCAGTTCTTC
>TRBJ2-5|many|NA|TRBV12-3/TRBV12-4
CASRSGSMETQYF
TGTGCCAGCAGATCGGGGTCAATGGAGACCCAGTACTTC
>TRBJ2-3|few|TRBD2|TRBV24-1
CATSDFSIGRSGTDTQYF
TGTGCCACCAGTGATTTTAGTATCGGGAGGAGCGGCACAGATACGCAGTATTTT
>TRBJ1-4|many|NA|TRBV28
CASTHKGDKGLFF
TGTGCCTCAACACACAAGGGGGACAAAGGACTGTTTTTT
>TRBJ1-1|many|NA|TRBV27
CASSLMAPSSPGTEAFF
TGTGCCAGCAGTTTAATGGCACCGAGTAGCCCGGGGACTGAAGCTTTCTTT
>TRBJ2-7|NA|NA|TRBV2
CATRGLEAYEQYF
TGTGCCACTCGGGGGCTAGAAGCCTACGAGCAGTACTTC
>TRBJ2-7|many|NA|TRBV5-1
CASSSSYYEQYF
TGCGCCAGCAGCAGCTCGTACTACGAGCAGTACTTC
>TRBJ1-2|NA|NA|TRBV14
CASSHSTGNYGYTF
TGTGCCAGCAGCCACTCCACAGGGAACTATGGCTACACCTTC
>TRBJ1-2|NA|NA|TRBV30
CAWVSARGYTF
TGTGCCTGGGTTTCCGCACGTGGCTACACCTTC
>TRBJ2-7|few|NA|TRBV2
CASSIDSPSINEQYF
TGTGCCAGCAGCATTGACAGTCCCTCCATCAACGAGCAGTACTTC
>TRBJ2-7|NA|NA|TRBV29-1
CSVPGNREQYF
TGCAGCGTGCCAGGCAACCGCGAGCAGTACTTC
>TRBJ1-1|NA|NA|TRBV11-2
CASSLSRTMNTEAFF
TGTGCCAGCAGCTTATCCAGGACCATGAACACTGAAGCTTTCTTT
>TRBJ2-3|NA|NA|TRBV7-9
CASSLPWVPSTYTQYF
TGTGCCAGCAGCCTACCGTGGGTTCCTAGCACATATACGCAGTATTTT
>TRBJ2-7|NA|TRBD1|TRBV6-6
CASSYSIAQGALNYEQYF
TGTGCCAGCAGTTACTCGATTGCTCAGGGGGCGTTAAACTACGAGCAGTACTTC
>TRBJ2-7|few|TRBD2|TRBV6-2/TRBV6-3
CASSYSVAGAHEQYF
TGTGCCAGCAGTTACTCAGTAGCGGGGGCCCACGAGCAGTACTTC
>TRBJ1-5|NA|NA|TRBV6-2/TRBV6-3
CASSYGGTQPQHF
TGTGCCAGCAGTTATGGGGGAACTCAGCCCCAGCATTTT
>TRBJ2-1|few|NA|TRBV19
CASSGRFLQFF
TGTGCCAGTAGTGGCCGGTTCCTACAGTTCTTC
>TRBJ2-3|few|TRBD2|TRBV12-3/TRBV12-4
CASSPMGGGSTDTQYF
TGTGCCAGCAGCCCCATGGGCGGGGGAAGCACAGATACGCAGTATTTT
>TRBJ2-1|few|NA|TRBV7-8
CASSLAGVSSYNEQFF
TGTGCCAGCAGCTTAGCGGGGGTAAGCTCCTACAATGAGCAGTTCTTC